This T cell receptor (beta chain) is from a study of blood T cell repertoires in COVID-19. Trimming left V 1 base short and J 0 bases short, with 7 bases between. Germline lookup yields CDR1 SGDLS and CDR2 YYNGEE. The CDR3 consists of 15 residues. TCRdb's table, derived via immunoSEQ multiplex PCR, lists solely in-frame clones and lacks some. The sample shows 200,000 to 250,000 clones, more than 70% of them seen only once. This sequence joins TRBV9 and TRBJ2-2; D unresolved. The TCR comes from a woman of 80 years or more with acute or convalescent COVID-19. Sequencing input: peripheral blood. Here the CDR3 DNA reads TGTGCCAGCAGCGTATCAGGCACGAACACCGGGGAGCTGTTTTTT. It is translated as CASSVSGTNTGELFF. Drawing the rest from reference TRBV9 and TRBJ2-2, the complete variable domain is DSGVTQTPKHLITATGQRVTLRCSPRSGDLSVYWYQQSLDQGLQFLIQYYNGEERAKGNILERFSAQQFPDLHSELNLSSLELGDSALYFCASSVSGTNTGELFFGEGSRLTVL.